A single TCR beta chain is shown here with its context. Its antigen remains unknown. The primer mix had 60 Vbeta and 13 Jbeta primers. Method: immunoSEQ multiplex PCR; TCRdb's copy keeps in-frame clones and lacks some. The profile shows 250,000 to 350,000 clones, more than 80% of them singletons. The sample comes from a study of cytomegalovirus exposure and HLA in healthy donors. There are 14 residues in the CDR3. Germline V gene lookup returns CDR1 PRHDT and CDR2 FYEKMQ (reference sequence). Unmatched junction bases numbered 1, after V lost 0 bases and J lost 3 bases. Whole-study findings and limits: A later analysis appeared to link common viral pathogens to several of the most significant clusters. In a later analysis, TCR beta V- and J-gene trimming showed a link to a missense DCLRE1C variant. Roughly even sequencing depth across donors was the assumption behind the presence/absence analyses.

The sample consisted of PBMCs. The gene calls are TRBV13 and TRBJ2-7, with 8 positions matching TRBD1. This sequence originates from a man aged 35 to 55 in good health and CMV-seropositive. CDR3 amino acids: CASSLGDRVYEQYF. In DNA, the CDR3 is TGTGCCAGCAGCTTAGGGGACAGGGTCTACGAGCAGTACTTC.